A single sample gave rise to the 20 T cell receptor beta chains below, sequenced in a study of blood T cell repertoires in COVID-19. Sequencing used immunoSEQ multiplex PCR; TCRdb keeps in-frame clones, though not all of them. The profile covers a few hundred thousand clones, with 70% to 90% appearing a single time and roughly an eighth taken by the ten largest. Sequencing used peripheral blood. The receptors derive from a woman between 45 and 65 years old with COVID-19, enrolled during active disease.

The V call is TRBV4-2, the J call TRBJ1-1, with D perhaps TRBD1 (5 bases). The ends were cut back, 4 bases at V and 1 base at J, with 10 bases in the middle. Germline V gene lookup returns CDR1 LGHNA and CDR2 YNFKEQ. The CDR3 is 14 amino acids. In DNA form, the CDR3 reads TGTGCCAGCAGCCTGGGGCAGGGGAACACTGAAGCTTTCTTT. This sequence encodes CASSLGQGNTEAFF.

The rearrangement links TRBV7-7 to TRBJ2-2; D might be TRBD2 (6 bases). V was trimmed by 5 bases and J by 2 bases, leaving 12 bases between them. Germline CDR1 SSHAT, CDR2 FNYEAQ (reference sequence). The CDR3 is made up of 15 amino acids. CDR3 sequence: CASSQGLANTGELFF. As DNA, the CDR3 is TGTGCCAGCAGCCAGGGACTGGCTAACACCGGGGAGCTGTTTTTT.

V is TRBV7-2 and J is TRBJ1-1; D is possibly TRBD1 (6 bases). Germline V gene sequence: CDR1 SGHTA, CDR2 FQGNSA. Trimming removed 6 bases from V and 0 bases from J, with 17 bases in between. This CDR3 region has 16 residues. CDR3 in amino acids: CASRKGWTVMNTEAFF. The CDR3, as DNA: TGTGCCAGCAGAAAAGGGTGGACAGTCATGAACACTGAAGCTTTCTTT.

V and J are TRBV7-9 and TRBJ1-6, with D possibly matching TRBD1 (6 bases). Trimming left V 1 base short and J 6 bases short, with 13 bases between. The CDR3 has 16 amino acids. Per germline, CDR1 SEHNR and CDR2 FQNEAQ (reference sequence). CDR3 sequence reads: CASSLGQTGFNSPLHF. In nucleotides, the CDR3 is TGTGCCAGCAGCTTAGGTCAGACAGGCTTTAATTCACCCCTCCACTTT.

This clone showed up just once. The DNA for the CDR3 is TGCGCCAGCAGCGGACTCGGGGGGACCACAGATACGCAGTATTTT. This translates into CASSGLGGTTDTQYF. The chain is built from TRBV5-1 and TRBJ2-3; 7 positions match TRBD2. The CDR3 has 15 amino acids. The trim removed 4 bases at V and 2 bases at J, leaving 7 bases unmatched. Germline V gene lookup returns CDR1 SGHRS and CDR2 YFSETQ.

The J gene is TRBJ2-3, the V gene TRBV2; 13 bases line up with TRBD2. The V gene end was trimmed by 8 bases and the J gene end by 5 bases; junction bases not matched to a gene: 7. The CDR3 runs to 15 residues. Germline CDR1 reads SNHLY; CDR2 reads FYNNEI. CDR3: CASGPLAGGRDTQYF. The CDR3 DNA is TGTGCCAGCGGTCCACTAGCGGGGGGGCGAGATACGCAGTATTTT.

This sequence joins TRBV28 and TRBJ1-1; D is uncertain. Germline V CDR1 and CDR2: MDHEN, SYDVKM. The CDR3 has 12 amino acids. V lost 9 bases to trimming and J lost 0 bases, with 8 bases between them. The CDR3 coding sequence is TGTGCCAGTGGACTCCTGAACACTGAAGCTTTCTTT. The encoded protein is CASGLLNTEAFF.

This chain links TRBV28 with TRBJ1-1; D call uncertain. The length of the CDR3 is 12 residues. In germline, CDR1 is MDHEN, CDR2 SYDVKM. V was pared by 3 bases and J by 3 bases, with 5 bases between. DNA of the CDR3: TGTGCCAGCAGTTTCTCGGACACTGAAGCTTTCTTT. Translated, it gives CASSFSDTEAFF.

This chain links TRBV7-2 with TRBJ1-1, with a possible D match to TRBD1 (5 bases). V was clipped by 0 bases and J by 5 bases, with 7 bases between them. CDR3 length: 13 residues. CDR1 is SGHTA and CDR2 is FQGNSA in the germline V gene. The CDR3 bases are TGTGCCAGCAGCTTAGCCGGACAAACTGAAGCTTTCTTT. Its protein product is CASSLAGQTEAFF.

This chain joins TRBV5-8 and TRBJ2-7; TRBD1 agrees at 8 bases. This CDR3 spans 14 amino acids. Germline values: CDR1 SGHTS, CDR2 YDEGEE. V dropped 4 bases and J dropped 2; count of bases not matched to a gene: 5. Here the CDR3 DNA reads TGTGCCAGCAGCCTTGGACAGGGTCCCTACGAGCAGTACTTC. Its translation is CASSLGQGPYEQYF.

The chain has TRBV4-1 and TRBJ2-3; weak D call: TRBD2 (6 bases). The germline V gene encodes CDR1 MGHRA and CDR2 YSYEKL. The CDR3 totals 17 residues. Trimming left V 0 bases short and J 4 bases short, with 17 bases between. The CDR3 bases are TGCGCCAGCAGCCAAGACGAGACTAGTCGGTTATCAGATACGCAGTATTTT. Its protein product is CASSQDETSRLSDTQYF.

The chain combines TRBV7-9 with TRBJ2-1; no clear D. V lost 1 base, J lost 7 bases, and 5 bases lay in between. The germline V gene encodes CDR1 SEHNR and CDR2 FQNEAQ (reference sequence). The CDR3 spans 12 residues. For the CDR3, the DNA is TGTGCCAGCAGCTTAGAGAGAAATGAGCAGTTCTTC. It yields the protein CASSLERNEQFF. The full variable domain, completed using reference TRBV7-9 and TRBJ2-1, is DTGVSQNPRHKITKRGQNVTFRCDPISEHNRLYWYRQTLGQGPEFLTYFQNEAQLEKSRLLSDRFSAERPKGSFSTLEIQRTEQGDSAMYLCASSLERNEQFFGPGTRLTVL.

In DNA form, the CDR3 reads TGTGCCAGTACGGCCGCAGACTATAGCAATCAGCCCCAGCATTTT. Translation: CASTAADYSNQPQHF. The V and J genes are TRBV19 and TRBJ1-5; no definite D call. This CDR3 is 15 amino acids long. Trimming shortened V by 7 bases and J by 0 bases, and 13 bases separated the two germline ends. Germline V CDR1 and CDR2: LNHDA, SQIVND (reference sequence).

With regard to this clone: The sample carries other DNA sequences with the same CDR3. The chain carries TRBV6-5 and TRBJ2-3, with 7 bases fitting TRBD1. The CDR3 spans 14 residues. Germline V gives CDR1 MNHEY, CDR2 SVGAGI. After removal of 5 bases from V and 2 bases from J, the junction contained 4 bases not matched to a gene. CDR3 sequence: CASSRQGYTDTQYF. DNA of the CDR3: TGTGCCAGCAGTCGACAGGGTTACACAGATACGCAGTATTTT.

This chain links TRBV6-5 with TRBJ1-4; D may be TRBD1 (5 bases). CDR1 is MNHEY and CDR2 is SVGAGI in the germline V gene. The V end lost 6 bases, the J end lost 10 bases, and 18 bases lay between the germline ends. The CDR3 consists of 14 residues. CDR3 sequence reads: CASSPGGPRGKLFF. The CDR3 coding sequence is TGTGCCAGCAGCCCGGGGGGTCCCCGCGGAAAACTGTTTTTT.

The CDR3 region has the DNA TGTGCCAGTAGTCCGGGACAGCGGTGGGACGGCTACACCTTC. It yields the protein CASSPGQRWDGYTF. The V and J genes are TRBV19 and TRBJ1-2, with 7 bases fitting TRBD1. The CDR3 has 14 amino acids. Germline CDR1 and CDR2: LNHDA and SQIVND (reference sequence). V dropped 5 bases and J dropped 8; count of bases not matched to a gene: 11.

V gene TRBV7-9 combines with J gene TRBJ1-4, with 7 bases that match TRBD1. The CDR3 has 14 residues. Per germline, CDR1 SEHNR and CDR2 FQNEAQ (reference sequence). V gave up 2 bases and J gave up 7 bases; unmatched junction bases: 4. CDR3 sequence reads: CASSLRQGVEKLFF. DNA of the CDR3: TGTGCCAGCAGCTTAAGGCAGGGGGTTGAAAAACTGTTTTTT.

The chain combines TRBV5-1 with TRBJ2-3; 7 nucleotides match TRBD1. The CDR3 covers 14 residues. CDR1 SGHRS and CDR2 YFSETQ come from the germline V gene. J gave up 2 bases and V 7 bases, and 7 bases lay outside the gene matches. CDR3 in DNA: TGCGCCAGCGGGGCAGGGGGACCCACAGATACGCAGTATTTT. Its protein is CASGAGGPTDTQYF.

This chain links TRBV5-6 with TRBJ2-3, with 8 bases aligning to TRBD2. The CDR3 covers 18 residues. V dropped 0 bases and J dropped 2; count of bases not matched to a gene: 11. The germline V gene has CDR1 SGHDT and CDR2 YYEEEE. The CDR3 DNA is TGTGCCAGCAGCTTGGCCGGTGGCGGGGGGCCCCCCACAGATACGCAGTATTTT. Its translation: CASSLAGGGGPPTDTQYF.

This clone was seen only a few times. The V call is TRBV7-3, the J call TRBJ1-1, with D possibly TRBD1 on 5 matching bases. The V end was cut by 4 bases, the J end by 6 bases, with 15 bases between. The CDR3 runs to 14 residues. Germline V gene data show CDR1 as SGHTA and CDR2 as FQGTGA. Here the CDR3 DNA reads TGTGCCAGCAGCTCCTTAGGCGGGGCTGCTGAAGCTTTCTTT. It codes for CASSSLGGAAEAFF.